The 5 T cell receptor beta chains in this list originate from one sample, sequenced in a study of CD8+CD57+ T cells in acquired aplastic anemia. Genomic DNA served as template for TCR beta VDJ and CDR3 profiling. TCRdb called the reads again in MiXCR, with one record for every CDR3 protein. The top ten hold 35% to 55% of the sample, which has roughly 180,000 distinct CDR3 sequences, around 65% seen once. The sample taken for sequencing was sorted CD4+, CD8+, or CD8+CD57+ T cells (not recorded which) from PBMCs. The receptor source for this set is a human donor with severe aplastic anemia or a healthy control (not recorded which).

The V and J genes are TRBV2 and TRBJ1-1, with D possibly being TRBD1 (6 bases). Per the germline V gene, CDR1 is SNHLY and CDR2 is FYNNEI. V was pared by 8 bases and J by 4 bases, with 11 bases between. This CDR3 region has 12 residues. The CDR3 spells CASGRGTTEAFF. CDR3 DNA sequence: TGTGCCAGCGGCAGGGGTACCACTGAAGCTTTCTTT.

This clonotype has only a few counts. The rearrangement joins TRBV15 to TRBJ2-7; D might be TRBD2 (5 bases). The CDR3 totals 15 residues. V was clipped by 1 base and J by 0 bases, with 10 bases between them. From germline, CDR1 is LNHNV and CDR2 YYDKDF (reference sequence). CDR3 sequence (DNA): TGTGCCACCAGCAGAGGAGGGTTGGCCTCCTACGAGCAGTACTTC. Amino acid sequence: CATSRGGLASYEQYF.

This rearrangement joins TRBV2 to TRBJ2-1, with 10 bases fitting TRBD2. Germline V CDR1 and CDR2: SNHLY, FYNNEI. The CDR3 spans 15 residues. The V and J ends lost 5 bases and 0 bases, in that order; junction bases with no gene match: 1. The DNA for the CDR3 is TGTGCCAGCAGTATAGCGGGGGGCTCCTACAATGAGCAGTTCTTC. Its translation: CASSIAGGSYNEQFF.

In the case of this clonotype: The junction departs from the called germline gene at one end, perhaps through a read error. The rearrangement joins TRBV7-6 to TRBJ2-5; 7 bases are a match to TRBD1. Germline-derived CDR1 and CDR2 are SGHVS and FNYEAQ. This CDR3 is 16 amino acids long. The CDR3 region is CASSLGQGAYGENQYF. The CDR3 DNA reads as TGTGCCAGCAGCTTAGGACAGGGCGCGTACGGGGAGAACCAGTACTTC.

This chain joins TRBV2 and TRBJ2-1; D is ambiguous. This CDR3 has 12 residues. Looked up from germline, CDR1 is SNHLY and CDR2 is FYNNEI. V was shortened by 2 bases and J by 10 bases, with 9 bases between the two germline ends. CDR3 sequence reads: CASSERWREQFF. CDR3 nucleotides: TGTGCCAGCAGTGAAAGGTGGCGGGAGCAGTTCTTC.